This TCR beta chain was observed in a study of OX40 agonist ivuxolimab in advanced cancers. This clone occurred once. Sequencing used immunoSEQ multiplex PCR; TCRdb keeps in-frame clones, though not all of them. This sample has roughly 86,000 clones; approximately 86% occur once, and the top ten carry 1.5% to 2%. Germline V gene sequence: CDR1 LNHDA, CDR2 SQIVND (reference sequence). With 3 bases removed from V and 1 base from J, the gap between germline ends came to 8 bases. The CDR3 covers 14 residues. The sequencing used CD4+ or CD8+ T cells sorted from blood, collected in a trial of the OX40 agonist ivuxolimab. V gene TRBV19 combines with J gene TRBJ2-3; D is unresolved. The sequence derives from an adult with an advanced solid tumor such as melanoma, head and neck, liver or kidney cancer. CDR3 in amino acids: CASSMDAGTDTQYF. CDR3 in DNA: TGTGCCAGTAGTATGGACGCTGGCACAGATACGCAGTATTTT. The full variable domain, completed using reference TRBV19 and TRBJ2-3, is DGGITQSPKYLFRKEGQNVTLSCEQNLNHDAMYWYRQDPGQGLRLIYYSQIVNDFQKGDIAEGYSVSREKKESFPLTVTSAQKNPTAFYLCASSMDAGTDTQYFGPGTRLTVL.